This T cell receptor (beta chain) was identified in a study of blood T cell repertoires in COVID-19. Study-level information: Samples came from the United States, Italy and Spain, spanning acute and convalescent COVID-19. T cells, B-cell-depleted T cells, or PBMCs provided the cDNA or gDNA that served as material.

This clone showed up just a few times. As handled by the study authors: Amplifying reference gene primers gave estimates of nucleated cell counts. TCRdb's table, derived via immunoSEQ multiplex PCR, lists solely in-frame clones and lacks some. V and J calls and clone size come straight from that table; D and trimming were deduced from the DNA. The sample has over 200,000 clones; roughly 85% are singletons. The CDR3 is made up of 14 amino acids. With 4 bases removed from V and 2 bases from J, the gap between germline ends came to 13 bases. Germline CDR1 is SGHRS and CDR2 is YFSETQ. The V call is TRBV5-1, the J call TRBJ2-7; D ambiguous. The TCR was taken from a woman younger than 30 who had recovered from COVID-19. Material: peripheral blood. CDR3 in amino acids: CASSPTDGTYEQYF. CDR3 nucleotides: TGCGCCAGCAGCCCGACTGACGGTACCTACGAGCAGTACTTC.